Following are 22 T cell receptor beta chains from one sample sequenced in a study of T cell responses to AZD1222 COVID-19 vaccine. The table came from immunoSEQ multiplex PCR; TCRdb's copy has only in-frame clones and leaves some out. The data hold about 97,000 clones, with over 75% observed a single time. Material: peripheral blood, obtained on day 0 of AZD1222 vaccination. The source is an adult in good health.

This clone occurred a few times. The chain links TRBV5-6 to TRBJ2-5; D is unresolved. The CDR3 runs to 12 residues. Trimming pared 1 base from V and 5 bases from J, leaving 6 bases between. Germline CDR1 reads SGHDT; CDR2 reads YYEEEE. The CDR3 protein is CASSLSQETQYF. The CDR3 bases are TGTGCCAGCAGCTTGTCCCAGGAGACCCAGTACTTC.

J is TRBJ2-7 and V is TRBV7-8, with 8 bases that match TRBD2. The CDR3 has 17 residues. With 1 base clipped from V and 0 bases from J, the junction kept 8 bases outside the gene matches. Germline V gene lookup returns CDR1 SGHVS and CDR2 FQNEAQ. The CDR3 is CASSLGSAGGRSYEQYF. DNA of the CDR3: TGTGCCAGCAGCTTAGGGTCGGCGGGGGGCCGCTCCTACGAGCAGTACTTC. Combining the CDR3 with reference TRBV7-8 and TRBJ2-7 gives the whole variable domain GAGVSQSPRYKVAKRGQDVALRCDPISGHVSLFWYQQALGQGPEFLTYFQNEAQLDKSGLPSDRFFAERPEGSVSTLKIQRTQQEDSAVYLCASSLGSAGGRSYEQYFGPGTRLTVT.

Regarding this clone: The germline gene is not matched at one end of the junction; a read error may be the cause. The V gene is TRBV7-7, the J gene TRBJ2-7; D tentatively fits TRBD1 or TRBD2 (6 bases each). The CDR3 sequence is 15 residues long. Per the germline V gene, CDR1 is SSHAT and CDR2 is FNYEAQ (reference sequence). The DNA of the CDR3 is TGTGCTAGCAGCTTAGGAGGGGGAGGACTTTACGAGCAGTACTTC. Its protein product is CASSLGGGGLYEQYF. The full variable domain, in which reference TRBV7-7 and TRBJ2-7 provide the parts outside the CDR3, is GAGVSQSPRYKVTKRGQDVTLRCDPISSHATLYWYQQALGQGPEFLTYFNYEAQPDKSGLPSDRFSAERPEGSISTLTIQRTEQRDSAMYRCASSLGGGGLYEQYFGPGTRLTVT.

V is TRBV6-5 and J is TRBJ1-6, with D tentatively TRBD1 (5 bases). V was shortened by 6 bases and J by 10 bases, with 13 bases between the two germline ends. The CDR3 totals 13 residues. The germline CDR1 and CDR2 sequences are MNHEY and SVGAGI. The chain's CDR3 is CASSPPGVSPLHF. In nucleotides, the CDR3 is TGTGCCAGCAGCCCACCGGGGGTCTCACCCCTCCACTTT.

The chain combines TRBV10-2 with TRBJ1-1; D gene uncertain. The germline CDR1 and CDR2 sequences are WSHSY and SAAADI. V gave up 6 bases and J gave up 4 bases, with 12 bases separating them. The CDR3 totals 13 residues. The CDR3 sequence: CASRPDGGTEAFF. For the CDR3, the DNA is TGCGCCAGCAGACCGGACGGTGGCACTGAAGCTTTCTTT.

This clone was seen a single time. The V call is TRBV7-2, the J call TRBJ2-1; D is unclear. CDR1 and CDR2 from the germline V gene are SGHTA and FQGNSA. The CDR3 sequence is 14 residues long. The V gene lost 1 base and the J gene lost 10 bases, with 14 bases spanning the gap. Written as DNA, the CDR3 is TGTGCCAGCAGCTTAGGTCGGGTATTGGGCGAGCAGTTCTTC. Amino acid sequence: CASSLGRVLGEQFF.

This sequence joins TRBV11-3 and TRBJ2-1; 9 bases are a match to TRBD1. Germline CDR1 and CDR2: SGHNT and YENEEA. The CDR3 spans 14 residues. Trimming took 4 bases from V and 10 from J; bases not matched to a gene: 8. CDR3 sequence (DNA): TGTGCCAGCAGCTCCGGGACAGGGAAAGGGGAGCAGTTCTTC. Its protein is CASSSGTGKGEQFF.

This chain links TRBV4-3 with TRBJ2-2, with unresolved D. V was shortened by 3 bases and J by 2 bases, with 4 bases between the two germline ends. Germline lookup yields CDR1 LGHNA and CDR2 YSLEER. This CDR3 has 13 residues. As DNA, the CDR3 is TGCGCCAGCAGCCAGGGCAACACCGGGGAGCTGTTTTTT. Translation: CASSQGNTGELFF.

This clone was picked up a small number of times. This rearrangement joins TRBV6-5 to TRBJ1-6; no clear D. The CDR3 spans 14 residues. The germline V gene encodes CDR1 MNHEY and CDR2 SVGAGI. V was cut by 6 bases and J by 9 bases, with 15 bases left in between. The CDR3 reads CASSDTTLGSPLHF. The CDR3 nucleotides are TGTGCCAGCAGCGACACGACCCTAGGTTCACCCCTCCACTTT.

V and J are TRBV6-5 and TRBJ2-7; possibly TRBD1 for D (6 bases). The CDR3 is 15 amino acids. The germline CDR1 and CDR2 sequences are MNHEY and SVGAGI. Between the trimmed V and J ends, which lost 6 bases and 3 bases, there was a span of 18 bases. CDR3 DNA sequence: TGTGCCAGCAGACGATACAGGGAATTAGGCTACGAGCAGTACTTC. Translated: CASRRYRELGYEQYF.

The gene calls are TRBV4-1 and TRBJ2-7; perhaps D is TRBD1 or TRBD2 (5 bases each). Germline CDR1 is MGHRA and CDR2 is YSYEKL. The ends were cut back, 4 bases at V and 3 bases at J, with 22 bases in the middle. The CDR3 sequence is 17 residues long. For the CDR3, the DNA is TGCGCCAGCAGCCCAACTCCGGGACCGCAAGAATTCTACGAGCAGTACTTC. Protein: CASSPTPGPQEFYEQYF.

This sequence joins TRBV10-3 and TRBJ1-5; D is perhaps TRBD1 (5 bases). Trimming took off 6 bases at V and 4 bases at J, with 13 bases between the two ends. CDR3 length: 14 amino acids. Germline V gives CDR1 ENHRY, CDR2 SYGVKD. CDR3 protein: CAISLTGDNQPQHF. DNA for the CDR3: TGTGCCATCAGCCTTACAGGAGATAATCAGCCCCAGCATTTT.

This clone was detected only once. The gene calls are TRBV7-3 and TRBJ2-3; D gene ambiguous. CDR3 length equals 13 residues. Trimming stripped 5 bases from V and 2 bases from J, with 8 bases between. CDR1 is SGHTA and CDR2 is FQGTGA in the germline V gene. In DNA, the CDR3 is TGTGCCAGCAGCATCACAACCACAGATACGCAGTATTTT. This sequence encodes CASSITTTDTQYF.

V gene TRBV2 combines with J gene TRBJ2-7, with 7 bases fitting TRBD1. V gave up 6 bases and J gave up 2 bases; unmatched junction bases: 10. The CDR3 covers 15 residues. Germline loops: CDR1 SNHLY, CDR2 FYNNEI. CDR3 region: CASSENRGRAYEQYF. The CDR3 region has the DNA TGTGCCAGCAGCGAAAACAGGGGACGAGCCTACGAGCAGTACTTC.

Here the CDR3 reads CASSTPGGYGTDTQYF. The CDR3 coding sequence is TGTGCCAGTAGTACTCCAGGGGGTTATGGCACAGATACGCAGTATTTT. V gene TRBV19 combines with J gene TRBJ2-3, with 7 bases identical to TRBD1. There are 16 residues in the CDR3. Germline CDR1 LNHDA, CDR2 SQIVND (reference sequence). V gave up 4 bases and J gave up 1 base; unmatched junction bases: 8.

The CDR3 is CASSQEGGQNTEAFF. CDR3 DNA: TGCGCCAGCAGCCAAGAGGGCGGACAGAACACTGAAGCTTTCTTT. The chain links TRBV4-3 to TRBJ1-1, with D maybe TRBD1 (5 bases). The CDR3 length is 15 residues. The V end lost 0 bases, the J end lost 1 base, and 9 bases lay between the germline ends. Germline loops: CDR1 LGHNA, CDR2 YSLEER.

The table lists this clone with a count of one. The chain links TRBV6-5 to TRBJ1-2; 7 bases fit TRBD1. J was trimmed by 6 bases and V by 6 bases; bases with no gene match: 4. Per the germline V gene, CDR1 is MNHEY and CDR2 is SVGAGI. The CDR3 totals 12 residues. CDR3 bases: TGTGCCAGCAGAACAGGGGATAATGGCTACACCTTC. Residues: CASRTGDNGYTF.

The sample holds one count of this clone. The CDR3 is CASSEYWGGTEAFF. CDR3 DNA sequence: TGTGCCAGCAGTGAATATTGGGGGGGGACTGAAGCTTTCTTT. V gene TRBV6-1 combines with J gene TRBJ1-1, with a weak D call TRBD1 (5 bases). CDR1 is MNHNS and CDR2 is SASEGT in the germline V gene. The CDR3 consists of 14 residues. V was clipped by 2 bases and J by 5 bases, with 12 bases between them.

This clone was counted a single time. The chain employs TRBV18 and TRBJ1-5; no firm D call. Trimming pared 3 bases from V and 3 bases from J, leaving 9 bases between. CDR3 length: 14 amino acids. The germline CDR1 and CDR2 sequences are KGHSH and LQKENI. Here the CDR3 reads CASSPDGNNQPQHF. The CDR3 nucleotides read TGTGCCAGCTCACCTGACGGAAACAATCAGCCCCAGCATTTT.

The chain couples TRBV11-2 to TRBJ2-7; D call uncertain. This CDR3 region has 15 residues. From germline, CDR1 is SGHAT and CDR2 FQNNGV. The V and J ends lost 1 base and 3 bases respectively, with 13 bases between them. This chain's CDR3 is CASSLANPPGYEQYF. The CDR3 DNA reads TGTGCCAGCAGCTTAGCTAACCCCCCGGGCTACGAGCAGTACTTC.

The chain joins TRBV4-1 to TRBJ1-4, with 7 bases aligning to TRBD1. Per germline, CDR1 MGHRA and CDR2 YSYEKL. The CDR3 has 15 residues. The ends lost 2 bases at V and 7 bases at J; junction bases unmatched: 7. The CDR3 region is CASSQRGGTAEKLFF. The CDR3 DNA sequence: TGCGCCAGCAGCCAAAGGGGGGGGACAGCTGAAAAACTGTTTTTT.

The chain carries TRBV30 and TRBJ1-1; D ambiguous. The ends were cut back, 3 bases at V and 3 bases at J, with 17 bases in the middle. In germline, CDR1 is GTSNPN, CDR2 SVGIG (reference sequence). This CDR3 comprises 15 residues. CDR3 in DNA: TGTGCCTGGAGGCCCCGTATGGGTCTCGACACTGAAGCTTTCTTT. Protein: CAWRPRMGLDTEAFF. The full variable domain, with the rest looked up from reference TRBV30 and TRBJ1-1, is SQTIHQWPATLVQPVGSPLSLECTVEGTSNPNLYWYRQAAGRGLQLLFYSVGIGQISSEVPQNLSASRPQDRQFILSSKKLLLSDSGFYLCAWRPRMGLDTEAFFGQGTRLTVV.